The sequence of this TCR beta chain was determined in a study of control samples from healthy donors and cancer patients. The protocol was immunoSEQ multiplex PCR, while the TCRdb copy is restricted to in-frame clones and leaves out a portion. Here the sample spans some 130,000 clones, about nine tenths being singletons. CDR3 length: 15 residues. Trimming shortened V by 2 bases and J by 3 bases, and 12 bases separated the two germline ends. Looked up from germline, CDR1 is WSHSY and CDR2 is SAAADI. Source material: blood. The clonotype comes from a middle-aged man in good health. The V call is TRBV10-2, the J call TRBJ2-3; D is possibly TRBD2 (6 bases). The CDR3 sequence is CASSEEGGATDTQYF. In DNA form, the CDR3 reads TGCGCCAGCAGTGAGGAGGGCGGGGCGACAGATACGCAGTATTTT.